This TCR beta chain was identified in a study of T cell responses to AZD1222 COVID-19 vaccine. Study observations and caveats: The breadth and depth of Spike-specific TCRs increased once two AZD1222 doses had been given. White British ancestry dominated among donors, who included more females, and clonal diversity was possibly underestimated. Baseline antibody screening turned up just a handful of seropositive AZD1222 recipients.

To note about this clone: The antigen is unknown.

V gave up 5 bases and J gave up 1 base, with 11 bases separating them. The CDR3 is 14 amino acids. The germline V gene encodes CDR1 SGHNT and CDR2 YENEEA. Produced via immunoSEQ multiplex PCR; TCRdb's table is partial and in-frame only. The table includes 130,000 to 150,000 clones, approximately 88% detected once. The V gene is TRBV11-3, the J gene TRBJ1-1; D possibly corresponds to TRBD1 (6 bases). The sequence was collected from an adult who received the MenACWY meningococcal vaccine as a control. The source was peripheral blood, collected 28 days after the second dose of the MenACWY control vaccine. In DNA, the CDR3 is TGTGCCAGCAGCCTCCGACAGGAGAACACTGAAGCTTTCTTT. Amino acids: CASSLRQENTEAFF.